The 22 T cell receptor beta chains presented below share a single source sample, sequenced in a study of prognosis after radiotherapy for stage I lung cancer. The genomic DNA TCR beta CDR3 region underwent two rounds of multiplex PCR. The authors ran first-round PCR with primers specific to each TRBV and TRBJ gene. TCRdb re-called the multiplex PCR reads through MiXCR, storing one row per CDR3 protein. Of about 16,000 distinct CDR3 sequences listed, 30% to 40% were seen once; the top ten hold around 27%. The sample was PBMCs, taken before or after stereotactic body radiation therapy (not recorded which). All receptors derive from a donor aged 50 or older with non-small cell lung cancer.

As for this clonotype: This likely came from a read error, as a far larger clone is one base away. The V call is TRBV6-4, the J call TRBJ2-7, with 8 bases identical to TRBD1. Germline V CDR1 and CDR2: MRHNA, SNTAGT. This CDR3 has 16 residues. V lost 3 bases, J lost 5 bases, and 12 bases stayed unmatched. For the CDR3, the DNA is TGTGCCAGCAGTGAAGACCCCGTGACAGGGGCCCACGAGCAGTACTTC. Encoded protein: CASSEDPVTGAHEQYF.

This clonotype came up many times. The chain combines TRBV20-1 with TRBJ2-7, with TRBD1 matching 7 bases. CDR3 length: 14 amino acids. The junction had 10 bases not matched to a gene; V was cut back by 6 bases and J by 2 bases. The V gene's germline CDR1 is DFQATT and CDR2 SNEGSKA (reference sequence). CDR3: CSAEQGRATYEQYF. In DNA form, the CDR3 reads TGCAGTGCAGAACAGGGGAGAGCCACCTACGAGCAGTACTTC.

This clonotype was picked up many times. This CDR3 reads CATSDTLRGDTQYF. Here the CDR3 DNA reads TGTGCCACCAGTGACACGCTCAGGGGTGATACGCAGTATTTT. The chain carries TRBV24-1 and TRBJ2-3, with D tentatively TRBD1 (6 bases). The CDR3 consists of 14 residues. With 4 bases removed from V and 6 bases from J, the gap between germline ends came to 13 bases. CDR1 is KGHDR, CDR2 SFDVKD, per germline.

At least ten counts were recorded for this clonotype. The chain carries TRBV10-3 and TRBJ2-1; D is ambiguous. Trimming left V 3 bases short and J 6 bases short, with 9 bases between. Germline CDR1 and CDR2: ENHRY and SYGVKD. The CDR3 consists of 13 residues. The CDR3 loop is CAISDNPGNEQFF. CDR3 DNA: TGTGCCATCAGTGATAATCCAGGCAATGAGCAGTTCTTC.

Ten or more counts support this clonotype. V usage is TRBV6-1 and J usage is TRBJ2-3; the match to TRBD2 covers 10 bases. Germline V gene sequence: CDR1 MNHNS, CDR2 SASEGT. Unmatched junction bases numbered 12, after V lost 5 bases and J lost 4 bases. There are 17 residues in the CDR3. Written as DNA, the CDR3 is TGTGCCAGCAGTCGCTCAAACCCTAGCGGGAGTTCAGATACGCAGTATTTT. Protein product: CASSRSNPSGSSDTQYF.

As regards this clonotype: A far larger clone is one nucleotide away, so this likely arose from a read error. The CDR3 reads CASSVETDYYEQYF. Here the CDR3 DNA reads TGTGCCAGCAGCGTAGAGACAGATTACTACGAGCAGTACTTC. This rearrangement joins TRBV9 to TRBJ1-1; weak D call: TRBD1 (5 bases). TRBJ2-7 matches the DNA end more closely, so the J call is doubtful. Looked up from germline, CDR1 is SGDLS and CDR2 is YYNGEE. This CDR3 is built from 14 residues.

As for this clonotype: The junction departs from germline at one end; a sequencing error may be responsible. DNA for the CDR3: TGTGCCAGCAGCTTAGATCACAGCGGGACCACAGATACACAGTATTTT. Residues: CASSLDHSGTTDTQYF. V usage is TRBV11-2 and J usage is TRBJ2-3, with 7 bases identical to TRBD2. The CDR3 runs to 16 residues. CDR1 and CDR2 (germline): SGHAT, FQNNGV. The full variable domain, its missing parts supplied by reference TRBV11-2 and TRBJ2-3, is EAGVAQSPRYKIIEKRQSVAFWCNPISGHATLYWYQQILGQGPKLLIQFQNNGVVDDSQLPKDRFSAERLKGVDSTLKIQPAKLEDSAVYLCASSLDHSGTTDTQYFGPGTRLTVL.

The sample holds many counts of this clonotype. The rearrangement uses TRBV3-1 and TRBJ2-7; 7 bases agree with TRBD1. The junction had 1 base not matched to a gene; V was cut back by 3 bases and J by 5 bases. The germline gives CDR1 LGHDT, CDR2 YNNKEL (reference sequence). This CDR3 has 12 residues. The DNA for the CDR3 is TGTGCCAGCAGCCAGACAGGGAACGAGCAGTACTTC. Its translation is CASSQTGNEQYF.

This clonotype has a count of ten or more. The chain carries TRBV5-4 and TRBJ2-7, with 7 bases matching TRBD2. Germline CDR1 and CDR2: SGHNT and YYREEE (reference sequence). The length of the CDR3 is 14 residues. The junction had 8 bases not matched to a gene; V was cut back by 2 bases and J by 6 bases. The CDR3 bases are TGTGCCAGCAGCTTCCTAGCGGCAGAGCCCGAGCAGTACTTC. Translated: CASSFLAAEPEQYF.

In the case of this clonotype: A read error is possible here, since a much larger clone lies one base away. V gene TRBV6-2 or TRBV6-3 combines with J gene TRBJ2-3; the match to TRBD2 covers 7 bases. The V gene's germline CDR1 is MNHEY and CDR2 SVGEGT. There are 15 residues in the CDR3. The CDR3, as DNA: TGTGCCAGCGGTTACGCGGGAGTTATCACAGATACGCAGTATTTT. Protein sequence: CASGYAGVITDTQYF.

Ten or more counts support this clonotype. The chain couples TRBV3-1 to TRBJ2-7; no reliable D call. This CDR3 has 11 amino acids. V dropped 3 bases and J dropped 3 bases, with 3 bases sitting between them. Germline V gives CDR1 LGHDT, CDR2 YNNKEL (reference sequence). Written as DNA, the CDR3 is TGTGCCAGCAGCCAGAGCTACGAGCAGTACTTC. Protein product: CASSQSYEQYF.

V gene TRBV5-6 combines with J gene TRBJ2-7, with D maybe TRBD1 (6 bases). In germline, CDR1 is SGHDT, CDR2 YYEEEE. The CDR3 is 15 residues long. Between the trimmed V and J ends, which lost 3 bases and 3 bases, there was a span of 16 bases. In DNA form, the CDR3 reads TGTGCCAGCAGCTACCGACAGGAGAGGTACTACGAGCAGTACTTC. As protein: CASSYRQERYYEQYF.

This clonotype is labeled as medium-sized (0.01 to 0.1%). CDR3 nucleotide sequence: TGTGCCAGCAGTGAAGCGGGGTACTCCTACAATGAGCAGTTCTTC. As protein: CASSEAGYSYNEQFF. This chain uses TRBV6-1 with TRBJ2-1, with D unclear. Germline V gene sequence: CDR1 MNHNS, CDR2 SASEGT. Trimming removed 0 bases at V and 0 bases at J, with 6 bases between. CDR3 size: 15 residues.

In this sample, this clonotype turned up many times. The CDR3: CASSVLQETQYF. CDR3 in DNA: TGTGCCAGCAGTGTTCTCCAAGAGACCCAGTACTTC. The rearrangement links TRBV2 to TRBJ2-5; no reliable D call. Trimming removed 4 bases at V and 1 base at J, with 4 bases between. Germline values: CDR1 SNHLY, CDR2 FYNNEI. This CDR3 has 12 amino acids.

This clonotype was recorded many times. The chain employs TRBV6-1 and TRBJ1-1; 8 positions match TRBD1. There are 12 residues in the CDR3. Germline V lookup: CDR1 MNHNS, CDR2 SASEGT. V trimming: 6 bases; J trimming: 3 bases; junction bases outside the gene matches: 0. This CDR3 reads CASRGQDTEAFF. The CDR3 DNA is TGTGCCAGCAGGGGACAGGACACTGAAGCTTTCTTT.

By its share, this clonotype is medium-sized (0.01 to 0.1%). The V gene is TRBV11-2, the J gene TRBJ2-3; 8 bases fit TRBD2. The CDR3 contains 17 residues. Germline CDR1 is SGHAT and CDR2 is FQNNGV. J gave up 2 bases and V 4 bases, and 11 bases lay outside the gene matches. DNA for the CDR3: TGTGCCAGCAGCTCCCTAGGTACTAGCGGAATCACAGATACGCAGTATTTT. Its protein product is CASSSLGTSGITDTQYF.

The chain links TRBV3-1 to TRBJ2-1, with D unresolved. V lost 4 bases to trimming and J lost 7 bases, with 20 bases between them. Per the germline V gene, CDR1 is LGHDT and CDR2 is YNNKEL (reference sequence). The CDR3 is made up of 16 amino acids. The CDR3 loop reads CASSRPADPVGNEQFF. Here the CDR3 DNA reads TGTGCCAGCAGCCGACCAGCAGACCCCGTGGGGAATGAGCAGTTCTTC.

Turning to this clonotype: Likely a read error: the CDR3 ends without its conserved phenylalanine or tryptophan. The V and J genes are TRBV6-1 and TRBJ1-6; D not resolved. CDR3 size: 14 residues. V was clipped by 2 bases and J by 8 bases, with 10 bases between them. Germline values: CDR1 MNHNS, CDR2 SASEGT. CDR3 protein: CASSEFLADSPLHL. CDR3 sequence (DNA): TGTGCCAGCAGTGAATTTTTGGCGGATTCACCCCTCCACTTG.

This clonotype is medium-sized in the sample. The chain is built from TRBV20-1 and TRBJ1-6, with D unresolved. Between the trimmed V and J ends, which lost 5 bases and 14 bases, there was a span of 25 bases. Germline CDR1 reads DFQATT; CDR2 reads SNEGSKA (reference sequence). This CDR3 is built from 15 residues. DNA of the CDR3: TGCAGTGCTCAAAAAGCACTTTCGATCGGGGTTTCCCTCCACTTT. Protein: CSAQKALSIGVSLHF.

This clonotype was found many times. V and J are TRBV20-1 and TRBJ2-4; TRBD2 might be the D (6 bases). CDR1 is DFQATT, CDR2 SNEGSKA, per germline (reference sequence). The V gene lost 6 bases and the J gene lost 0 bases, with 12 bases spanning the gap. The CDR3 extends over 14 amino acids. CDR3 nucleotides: TGCAGTGCCCGGACTACCCAAGCCAAAAACATTCAGTACTTC. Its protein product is CSARTTQAKNIQYF.

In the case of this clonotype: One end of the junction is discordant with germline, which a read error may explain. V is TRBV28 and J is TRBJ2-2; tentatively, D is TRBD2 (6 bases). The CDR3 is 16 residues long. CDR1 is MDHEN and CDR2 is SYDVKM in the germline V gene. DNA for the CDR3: TGTGCCAGCAGTTTTGGTATTTCGACAGTCACCGGGGGGCTGTTTTTT. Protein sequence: CASSFGISTVTGGLFF.

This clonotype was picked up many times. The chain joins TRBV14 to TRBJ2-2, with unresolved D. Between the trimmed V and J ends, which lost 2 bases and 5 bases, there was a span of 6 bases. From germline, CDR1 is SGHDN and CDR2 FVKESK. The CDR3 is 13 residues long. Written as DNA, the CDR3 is TGTGCCAGCAGCCAACAGATGACCGGGGAGCTGTTTTTT. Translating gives CASSQQMTGELFF.